This record covers a single T cell receptor beta chain. What it binds is unknown. MiXCR, applied by TCRdb to the 5' RACE reads, yields one record per CDR3 protein. The repertoire includes about 450,000 distinct CDR3 sequences, less than 25% of them detected once, and over 10% sits in the top ten. The record originates from a study of T-cell memory formation after mild COVID-19. As for the study in general: TCR clusters showed largely donor specificity.

This CDR3 is built from 14 residues. The germline V gene encodes CDR1 SGHTA and CDR2 FQGNSA. The V end lost 5 bases, the J end lost 2 bases, and 12 bases lay between the germline ends. Whole-study findings and limits: Largely, contracting CD4+ clones fell within CM and EM, and contracting CD8+ clones within EMRA. Cross-reactive memory apparently joined, as some responding clones appeared in pre-infection memory. Clones shrinking from day 15 to 85 showed even CD4/CD8 mixes; later expanders tilted CD4+.

Specimen: PBMCs or a T cell subset sorted from them (not recorded which). The rearrangement uses TRBV7-2 and TRBJ2-5; D is undetermined. This receptor was identified in an adult woman who had mild COVID-19 (a few samples of this study predate the infection). Cell type and time point are not known. The DNA for the CDR3 is TGTGCCAGCAGCCCCTCGTATGTACAAGAGACCCAGTACTTC. Residues: CASSPSYVQETQYF.